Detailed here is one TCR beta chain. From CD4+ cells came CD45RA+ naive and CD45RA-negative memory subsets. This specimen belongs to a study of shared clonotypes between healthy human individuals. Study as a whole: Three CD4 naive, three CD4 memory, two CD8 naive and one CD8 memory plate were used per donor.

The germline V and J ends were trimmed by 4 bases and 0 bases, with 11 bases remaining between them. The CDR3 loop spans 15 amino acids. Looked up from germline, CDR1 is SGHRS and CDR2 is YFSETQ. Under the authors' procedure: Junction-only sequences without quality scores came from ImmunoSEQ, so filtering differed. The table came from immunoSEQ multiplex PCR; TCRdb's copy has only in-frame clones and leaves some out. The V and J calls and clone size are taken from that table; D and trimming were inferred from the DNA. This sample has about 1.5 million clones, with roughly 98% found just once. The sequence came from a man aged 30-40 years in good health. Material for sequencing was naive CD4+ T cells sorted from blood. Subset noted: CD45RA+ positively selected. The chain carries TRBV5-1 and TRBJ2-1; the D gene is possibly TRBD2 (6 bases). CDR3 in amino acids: CASSVEGGSYNEQFF. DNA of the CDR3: TGCGCCAGCAGCGTGGAGGGCGGCTCCTACAATGAGCAGTTCTTC. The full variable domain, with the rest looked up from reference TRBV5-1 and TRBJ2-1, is KAGVTQTPRYLIKTRGQQVTLSCSPISGHRSVSWYQQTPGQGLQFLFEYFSETQRNKGNFPGRFSGRQFSNSRSEMNVSTLELGDSALYLCASSVEGGSYNEQFFGPGTRLTVL.